This record looks at one T cell receptor (beta chain) sequence and its context. The record originates from a study of blood T cell repertoires in COVID-19. TCRdb keeps only in-frame clones here, not all; method: immunoSEQ multiplex PCR. The repertoire holds approximately 290,000 clones, with approximately 84% as singletons. The CDR3 totals 16 residues. V lost 5 bases to trimming and J lost 4 bases; unmatched junction nucleotides: 8. Germline CDR1 is SGHVS and CDR2 is FQNEAQ. J is TRBJ2-7 and V is TRBV7-8, with TRBD2 matching over 13 bases. The sample taken for sequencing was peripheral blood. The receptor comes from a person aged 70 to 85 with COVID-19, enrolled during active disease. The CDR3: CASSPRLAGGGYEQYF. CDR3 nucleotide sequence: TGTGCCAGCAGCCCAAGACTAGCGGGAGGAGGGTACGAGCAGTACTTC.